This T cell receptor beta chain was sequenced during a study of blood T cells in healthy people across ages. J lost 8 bases, V lost 2 bases, and 7 bases had no gene match. Germline assignment: CDR1 LGHDT and CDR2 YNNKEL (reference sequence). The CDR3 consists of 14 residues. Of note for this clonotype: The antigen remains unidentified.

Each of the donors had approximately 10 milliliters of peripheral blood drawn into EDTA-treated Vacutainer tubes. General study results and limits: Changes seen in expanded clonotypes were possibly confounded by donor CMV status left unknown. With unsorted PBMCs, a conclusive comparison of naive versus antigen-experienced cells was not possible.

Primed by a sample-barcoded 5' primer and a J-beta primer mix, a second PCR proceeded for 7 to 11 cycles. Per sample, CDR3-containing paired-end reads numbered at least 3 million. TCRdb reprocessed the 5' RACE reads via MiXCR and lists one record per CDR3 protein. The data contain about 1,500,000 distinct CDR3 sequences, approximately 42% of them singletons. The chain has TRBV3-1 and TRBJ2-3, with 7 positions matching TRBD2. The sequence was obtained from a woman younger than 35 in good health. Input material: blood. The chain's CDR3 is CASSQLSGDGTQYF. In DNA, the CDR3 is TGTGCCAGCAGCCAACTAAGCGGGGATGGTACGCAGTATTTT.